The clone carrying this TCR beta chain was picked up one time. The data were taken from a study of blood T cell repertoires in COVID-19. Study overall: The United States, Italy and Spain were the sources of the acute and convalescent COVID-19 samples. Sources were T cells, B-cell-depleted T cells, or PBMCs; the material itself was cDNA or gDNA.

In the original analysis: The authors estimated nucleated cell counts from reference gene primer amplification. TCRdb's table, derived via immunoSEQ multiplex PCR, lists solely in-frame clones and lacks some. V, J and clone size were drawn from that table, and D and trimming were deduced from the DNA. The sample shows 130,000 or so clones, around 83% of them seen only once. Germline V gene sequence: CDR1 SGHNT, CDR2 YENEEA. V was clipped by 5 bases and J by 7 bases, with 26 bases between them. The CDR3 sequence is 18 residues long. The sequenced sample consisted of peripheral blood. The source is a human donor in a cohort sampled during active COVID-19. This rearrangement joins TRBV11-3 to TRBJ2-2; D possibly corresponds to TRBD2 (5 bases). The CDR3 protein is CASSPGTGLPGFGGELFF. The CDR3 DNA follows: TGTGCCAGCAGCCCCGGCACTGGACTTCCCGGCTTCGGCGGGGAGCTGTTTTTT.